The rows below give T cell receptor gamma chains drawn from one sample of a study of gamma-delta T cells after stem cell transplantation. TCRdb reapplied CATT to the RT-PCR reads. Among about 4,800 gamma-chain clones listed, 15% to 25% were seen once. The sequencing input was gamma-delta T cells. These TCRs come from a human donor. It is not recorded whose cells these are; they may come from a transplant donor. The CDR3 runs from the conserved cysteine through the conserved F or W. Size values are once, few and many counts, or a class for expanded clones, and some rows have none.

CATWDRYKKLF	TGTGCCACCTGGGATAGGTATAAGAAACTCTTT	NA	TRGV8	TRGJ1/TRGJ2
CATWGPKKLF	TGTGCCACCTGGGGCCCTAAGAAACTCTTT	few	TRGV2	TRGJ1/TRGJ2
CALWEKSRGRGKLF	TGTGCCTTGTGGGAGAAGTCGAGGGGGAGAGGGAAACTCTTT	few	TRGV9	TRGJ1/TRGJ2
CATWDEWKLF	TGTGCCACCTGGGACGAATGGAAACTCTTT	NA	TRGV3	TRGJ1/TRGJ2
CATWDGPMKKLF	TGTGCCACCTGGGACGGGCCTATGAAGAAACTCTTT	few	TRGV2	TRGJ1/TRGJ2
CALWEVFQELGKKIKVF	TGTGCCTTGTGGGAGGTGTTTCAAGAGTTGGGCAAAAAAATCAAGGTATTT	few	TRGV9	TRGJP
CATWDRQELGKKIKVF	TGTGCCACCTGGGATAGGCAAGAGTTGGGCAAAAAAATCAAGGTATTT	few	TRGV8	TRGJP
CATWDGRPPYYKKLF	TGTGCCACCTGGGATGGCCGGCCCCCATATTATAAGAAACTCTTT	few	TRGV4	TRGJ1/TRGJ2
CATWDRRWYKKLF	TGTGCCACCTGGGACAGGCGGTGGTATAAGAAACTCTTT	once	TRGV3	TRGJ1/TRGJ2
CATWDYYKKLF	TGTGCCACCTGGGATTATTATAAGAAACTCTTT	large	TRGV8	TRGJ1/TRGJ2
CATWDRRHYYKKLF	TGTGCCACCTGGGACAGGCGCCATTATTATAAGAAACTCTTT	few	TRGV5	TRGJ1/TRGJ2
CATWDRKGYKKLF	TGTGCCACCTGGGACAGAAAAGGTTATAAGAAACTCTTT	few	TRGV8	TRGJ1/TRGJ2
CALWEPQELGKKIKVF	TGTGCCTTGTGGGAGCCGCAAGAGTTGGGCAAAAAAATCAAGGTATTT	large	TRGV9	TRGJP
CALWEVPSYYKKLF	TGTGCCTTGTGGGAGGTGCCCTCTTATTATAAGAAACTCTTT	NA	TRGV9	TRGJ1/TRGJ2